This entry lists 4 T cell receptor beta chains sequenced from one sample in a study of T cell repertoires in cytomegalovirus infection. TCRdb used MiXCR to reprocess the reads, holding one entry per CDR3 protein. Among 200,000 to 300,000 distinct CDR3 sequences listed, approximately 10% were seen once. The sample was PBMCs. These receptors were collected from a human donor in good health (CMV status not recorded). Some clones in this sample may be carry-over from other donors' samples.

The chain combines TRBV15 with TRBJ2-3; TRBD2 agrees at 7 bases. The V gene end was trimmed by 2 bases and the J gene end by 2 bases; junction bases not matched to a gene: 10. The CDR3 is 17 residues long. Germline V gives CDR1 LNHNV, CDR2 YYDKDF (reference sequence). The CDR3 reads CATSRRRAGPNTDTQYF. The CDR3 DNA reads TGTGCCACCAGCAGACGACGAGCGGGGCCTAACACAGATACGCAGTATTTT. The variable domain in full, completed from reference TRBV15 and TRBJ2-3, reads DAMVIQNPRYQVTQFGKPVTLSCSQTLNHNVMYWYQQKSSQAPKLLFHYYDKDFNNEADTPDNFQSRRPNTSFCFLDIRSPGLGDTAMYLCATSRRRAGPNTDTQYFGPGTRLTVL.

This clonotype showed up many times. The chain combines TRBV5-4 with TRBJ2-7, with 9 positions matching TRBD2. Trimming cost V 0 bases and J 6 bases; bases outside gene matches: 10. CDR3 size: 16 residues. Germline V gene sequence: CDR1 SGHNT, CDR2 YYREEE (reference sequence). CDR3 coding DNA: TGTGCCAGCAGCTTGGGTGGTAGCGGGAGTTTGGGCGAGCAGTACTTC. Translating it yields CASSLGGSGSLGEQYF.

This clonotype was observed many times. This chain joins TRBV2 and TRBJ1-1; 11 nucleotides match TRBD1. V shed 7 bases, J shed 6 bases, and the junction held 10 bases outside the gene matches. Germline CDR1 SNHLY, CDR2 FYNNEI. The CDR3 covers 15 residues. As DNA, the CDR3 is TGTGCCAGCACCCGAGGACAGGGGGCGGCCTCTGAAGCTTTCTTT. This gives the protein CASTRGQGAASEAFF. The whole variable domain, filled in from reference TRBV2 and TRBJ1-1, reads EPEVTQTPSHQVTQMGQEVILRCVPISNHLYFYWYRQILGQKVEFLVSFYNNEISEKSEIFDDQFSVERPDGSNFTLKIRSTKLEDSAMYFCASTRGQGAASEAFFGQGTRLTVV.

This chain links TRBV7-3 with TRBJ2-1; TRBD2 might be the D (7 bases). Trimming left V 0 bases short and J 7 bases short, with 10 bases between. Germline CDR1 SGHTA, CDR2 FQGTGA. This CDR3 has 14 residues. This CDR3 reads CASSLTGGANEQFF. CDR3 nucleotide sequence: TGTGCCAGCAGCTTAACGGGGGGGGCTAATGAGCAGTTCTTC. Based on the CDR3 plus reference TRBV7-3 and TRBJ2-1, the full variable domain is GAGVSQTPSNKVTEKGKYVELRCDPISGHTALYWYRQSLGQGPEFLIYFQGTGAADDSGLPNDRFFAVRPEGSVSTLKIQRTERGDSAVYLCASSLTGGANEQFFGPGTRLTVL.